This T cell receptor (beta chain) is from a study of blood T cell repertoires in COVID-19. Repertoires were generated with immunoSEQ multiplex PCR, while TCRdb's copy carries only in-frame clones and drops some. This table holds roughly 220,000 clones, less than 85% found once. Germline CDR1 is SGHRS and CDR2 is YFSETQ. This CDR3 comprises 19 residues. The V and J ends lost 2 bases and 1 base, in that order; junction bases with no gene match: 9. The chain couples TRBV5-1 to TRBJ2-3, with 14 nucleotides matching TRBD2. The sequencing input was peripheral blood. The sequence came from a woman aged 65 to 85 with acute or convalescent COVID-19. The CDR3 is CASSLEPGLAGVGTDTQYF. The CDR3 nucleotides are TGCGCCAGCAGCTTAGAACCGGGACTAGCGGGAGTCGGCACAGATACGCAGTATTTT.